A selection of T cell receptor beta chains follows, all from one sample in a study of shared clonotypes between healthy human individuals. The protocol was immunoSEQ multiplex PCR, while the TCRdb copy is restricted to in-frame clones and leaves out a portion. Here the sample spans around 650,000 clones, approximately 96% being singletons. Sequencing used naive CD8+ T cells sorted from blood. The source of these receptors is a woman in her thirties in good health. Each CDR3 is given with its conserved first and last residue. Each record gives: D gene, V gene, J gene, clone size, CDR3 protein, CDR3 DNA. A D gene is named only where the DNA matches it firmly. A clone size is listed for some rows: how often the clone was seen (once, few, many), or a class if it is expanded.

>-|TRBV27|TRBJ2-3|-
CASSLGQTDTQYF
TGTGCCAGCAGTCTCGGACAGACAGATACGCAGTATTTT
>-|TRBV28|TRBJ1-2|-
CASSPHWGDYGYTF
TGTGCCAGCAGTCCCCACTGGGGGGACTATGGCTACACCTTC
>-|TRBV6-5|TRBJ2-2|-
CASSKGQLTGELFF
TGTGCCAGCAGTAAAGGACAGCTCACCGGGGAGCTGTTTTTT
>-|TRBV2|TRBJ2-2|-
CASSEDRTNTGELFF
TGTGCCAGCAGTGAAGATCGGACGAACACCGGGGAGCTGTTTTTT
>TRBD1|TRBV7-8|TRBJ2-7|-
CASLTPGQGDEQYF
TGTGCCAGTCTCACTCCGGGACAGGGGGACGAGCAGTACTTC
>-|TRBV5-1|TRBJ2-5|-
CASSLQNGGRGAETQYF
TGCGCCAGCAGCTTACAGAATGGGGGACGGGGGGCTGAGACCCAGTACTTC
>-|TRBV6-5|TRBJ1-5|-
CASSTRGPQHF
TGTGCCAGCAGCACTAGGGGGCCCCAGCATTTT
>TRBD2|TRBV7-9|TRBJ2-7|-
CASSPRTGLADSGEQYF
TGTGCCAGCAGCCCCCGGACGGGACTAGCGGATTCGGGGGAGCAGTACTTC
>-|TRBV29-1|TRBJ2-2|-
CSVVGYTGELFF
TGCAGCGTAGTGGGGTACACCGGGGAGCTGTTTTTT
>-|TRBV5-6|TRBJ2-7|-
CASSLAAGLSYEQYF
TGTGCCAGCAGCTTGGCGGCGGGTCTGTCCTACGAGCAGTACTTC
>-|TRBV2|TRBJ1-1|-
CASSENPEAFF
TGTGCCAGCAGTGAAAACCCAGAGGCTTTCTTT
>TRBD1|TRBV5-4|TRBJ1-2|-
CASSLFDRGAPSYGYTF
TGTGCCAGCAGCTTGTTCGACAGGGGGGCGCCTTCCTATGGCTACACCTTC
>-|TRBV11-2|TRBJ2-7|-
CASSLVRDYEQYF
TGTGCCAGCAGCTTAGTTAGGGACTACGAGCAGTACTTC
>-|TRBV5-1|TRBJ2-1|once
CASSLSNLYNEQFF
TGCGCCAGCAGCTTATCAAATCTGTACAATGAGCAGTTCTTC
>-|TRBV4-1|TRBJ1-1|few
CASSQVSQSLTEAFF
TGCGCCAGCAGCCAAGTGTCACAGAGCCTAACTGAAGCTTTCTTT
>-|TRBV2|TRBJ2-7|-
CATQNSYEQYF
TGTGCCACCCAGAACTCCTACGAGCAGTACTTC
>TRBD2|TRBV5-1|TRBJ2-1|-
CASSPLGGRNNEQFF
TGCGCCAGCAGCCCTCTCGGCGGGAGGAACAATGAGCAGTTCTTC
>-|TRBV7-9|TRBJ1-1|-
CASSLAVTEAFF
TGTGCCAGCAGCTTAGCAGTCACTGAAGCTTTCTTT
>TRBD2|TRBV27|TRBJ2-7|-
CASSPLAGAPSYEQYF
TGTGCCAGCAGTCCATTAGCGGGAGCCCCCTCCTACGAGCAGTACTTC
>-|TRBV29-1|TRBJ1-2|-
CSARHSYGYTF
TGCAGCGCCAGGCACTCTTATGGCTACACCTTC
>-|TRBV10-3|TRBJ2-7|-
CAITPSPGPAPQYEQYF
TGTGCCATCACCCCGTCCCCGGGCCCCGCCCCCCAATACGAGCAGTACTTC
>TRBD1|TRBV9|TRBJ2-7|-
CASSVGMTGGIYEQYF
TGTGCCAGCAGCGTAGGGATGACAGGGGGAATCTACGAGCAGTACTTC
>TRBD1|TRBV9|TRBJ1-4|once
CASSDGTELNEKLFF
TGTGCCAGCAGCGACGGGACAGAGCTGAATGAAAAACTGTTTTTT
>-|TRBV27|TRBJ1-1|-
CASSQGPPVAFF
TGTGCCAGCAGTCAAGGGCCCCCGGTAGCTTTCTTT
>-|TRBV4-1|TRBJ2-5|-
CASSQDGEGTQYF
TGCGCCAGCAGCCAAGATGGGGAAGGGACCCAGTACTTC
>-|TRBV4-2|TRBJ2-1|-
CASSQALGGAVSYNEQFF
TGTGCCAGCAGCCAAGCGCTCGGGGGAGCGGTCTCCTACAATGAGCAGTTCTTC
>TRBD2|TRBV4-1|TRBJ2-2|-
CASSHKAGGTGELFF
TGCGCCAGCAGCCACAAAGCGGGAGGGACCGGGGAGCTGTTTTTT
>TRBD2|TRBV28|TRBJ2-1|-
CASSLTGLAGGGVNEQFF
TGTGCCAGCAGTTTAACGGGACTAGCGGGAGGAGGGGTCAATGAGCAGTTCTTC